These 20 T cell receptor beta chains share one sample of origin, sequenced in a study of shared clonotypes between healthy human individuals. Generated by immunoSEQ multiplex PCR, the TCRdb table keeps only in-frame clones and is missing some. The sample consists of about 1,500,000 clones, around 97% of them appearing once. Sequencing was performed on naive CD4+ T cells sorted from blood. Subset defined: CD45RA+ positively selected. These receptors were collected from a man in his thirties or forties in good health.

The CDR3 loop reads CASSNLAGGPYEQYF. The DNA of the CDR3 is TGTGCCAGCAGCAATCTAGCGGGAGGGCCGTACGAGCAGTACTTC. This chain links TRBV7-9 with TRBJ2-7, with TRBD2 identical over 12 bases. V trimming: 5 bases; J trimming: 4 bases; junction bases outside the gene matches: 6. This CDR3 has 15 residues. Looked up from germline, CDR1 is SEHNR and CDR2 is FQNEAQ (reference sequence).

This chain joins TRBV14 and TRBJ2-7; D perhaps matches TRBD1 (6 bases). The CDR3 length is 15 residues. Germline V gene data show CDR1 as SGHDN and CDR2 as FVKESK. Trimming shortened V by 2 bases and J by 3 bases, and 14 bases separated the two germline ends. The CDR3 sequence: CASSQMPGHNYEQYF. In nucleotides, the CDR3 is TGTGCCAGCAGCCAAATGCCGGGACACAACTACGAGCAGTACTTC.

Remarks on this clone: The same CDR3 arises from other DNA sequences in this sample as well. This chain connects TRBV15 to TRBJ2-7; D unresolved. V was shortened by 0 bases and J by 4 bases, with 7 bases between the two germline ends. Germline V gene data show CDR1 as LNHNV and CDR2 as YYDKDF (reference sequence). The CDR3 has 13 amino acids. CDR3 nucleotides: TGTGCCACCAGCAGAGATCGAGGATACGAGCAGTACTTC. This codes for CATSRDRGYEQYF. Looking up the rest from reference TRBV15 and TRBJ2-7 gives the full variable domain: DAMVIQNPRYQVTQFGKPVTLSCSQTLNHNVMYWYQQKSSQAPKLLFHYYDKDFNNEADTPDNFQSRRPNTSFCFLDIRSPGLGDTAMYLCATSRDRGYEQYFGPGTRLTVT.

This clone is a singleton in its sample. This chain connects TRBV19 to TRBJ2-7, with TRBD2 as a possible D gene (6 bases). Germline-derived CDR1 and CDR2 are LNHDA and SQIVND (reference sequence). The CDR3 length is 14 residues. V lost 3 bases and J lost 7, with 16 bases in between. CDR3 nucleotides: TGTGCCAGTAGTATTAGCGGCAGAAGTTGGGAGCAGTACTTC. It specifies CASSISGRSWEQYF.

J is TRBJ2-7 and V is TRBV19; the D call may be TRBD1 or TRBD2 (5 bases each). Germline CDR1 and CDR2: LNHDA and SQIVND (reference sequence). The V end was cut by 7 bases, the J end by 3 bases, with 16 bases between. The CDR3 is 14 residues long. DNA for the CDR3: TGTGCCAGTACTGACCAGGGAGAACACTACGAGCAGTACTTC. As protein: CASTDQGEHYEQYF.

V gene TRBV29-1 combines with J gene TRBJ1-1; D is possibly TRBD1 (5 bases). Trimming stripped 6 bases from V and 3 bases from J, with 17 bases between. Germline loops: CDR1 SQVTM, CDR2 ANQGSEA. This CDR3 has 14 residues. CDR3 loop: CSVTPWGDDTEAFF. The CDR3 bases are TGCAGCGTGACCCCTTGGGGGGATGACACTGAAGCTTTCTTT. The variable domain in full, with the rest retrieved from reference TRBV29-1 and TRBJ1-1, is SAVISQKPSRDICQRGTSLTIQCQVDSQVTMMFWYRQQPGQSLTLIATANQGSEATYESGFVIDKFPISRPNLTFSTLTVSNMSPEDSSIYLCSVTPWGDDTEAFFGQGTRLTVV.

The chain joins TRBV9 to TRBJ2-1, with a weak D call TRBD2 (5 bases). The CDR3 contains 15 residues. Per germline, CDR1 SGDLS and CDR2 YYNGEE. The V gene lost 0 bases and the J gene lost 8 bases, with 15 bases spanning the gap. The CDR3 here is CASSVVVGSGYEQFF. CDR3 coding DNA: TGTGCCAGCAGCGTAGTAGTGGGGTCGGGGTATGAGCAGTTCTTC.

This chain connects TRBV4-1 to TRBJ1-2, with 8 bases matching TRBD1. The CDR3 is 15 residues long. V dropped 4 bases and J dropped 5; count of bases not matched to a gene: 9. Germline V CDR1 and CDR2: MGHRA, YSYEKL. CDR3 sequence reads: CASSPQGAPVYGYTF. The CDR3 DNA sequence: TGCGCCAGCAGCCCTCAGGGGGCCCCGGTATATGGCTACACCTTC.

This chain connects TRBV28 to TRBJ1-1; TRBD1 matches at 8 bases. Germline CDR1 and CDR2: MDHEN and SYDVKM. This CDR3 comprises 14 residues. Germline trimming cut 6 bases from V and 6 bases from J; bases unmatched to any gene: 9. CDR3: CASRNRGGFAEAFF. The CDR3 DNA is TGTGCCAGCAGAAACAGGGGGGGATTTGCTGAAGCTTTCTTT.

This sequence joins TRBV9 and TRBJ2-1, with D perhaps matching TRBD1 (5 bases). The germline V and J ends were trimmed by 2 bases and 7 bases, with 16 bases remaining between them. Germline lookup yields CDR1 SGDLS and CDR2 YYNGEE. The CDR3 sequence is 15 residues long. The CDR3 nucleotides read TGTGCCAGCAGCGTGGCACAGGCGGCAAGGAATGAGCAGTTCTTC. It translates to CASSVAQAARNEQFF.

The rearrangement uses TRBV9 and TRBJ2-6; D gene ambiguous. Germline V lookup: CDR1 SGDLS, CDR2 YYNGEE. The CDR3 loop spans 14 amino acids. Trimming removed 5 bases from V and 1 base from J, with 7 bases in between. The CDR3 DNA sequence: TGTGCCAGCAGACCGGGTTCTGGGGCCAACGTCCTGACTTTC. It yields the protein CASRPGSGANVLTF.

The CDR3 loop reads CASSPGTSNEQFF. CDR3 sequence (DNA): TGTGCCAGCTCACCGGGGACATCCAATGAGCAGTTCTTC. The chain links TRBV18 to TRBJ2-1; D possibly corresponds to TRBD1 (6 bases). This CDR3 spans 13 amino acids. Per germline, CDR1 KGHSH and CDR2 LQKENI. Trimming left V 3 bases short and J 6 bases short, with 9 bases between.

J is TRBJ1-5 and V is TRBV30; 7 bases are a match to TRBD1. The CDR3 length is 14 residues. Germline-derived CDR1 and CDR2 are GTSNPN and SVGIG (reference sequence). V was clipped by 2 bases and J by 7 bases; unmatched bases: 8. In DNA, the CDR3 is TGTGCCTGGAGTCAGGTCAGGGGGAACCAGCCCCAGCATTTT. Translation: CAWSQVRGNQPQHF.

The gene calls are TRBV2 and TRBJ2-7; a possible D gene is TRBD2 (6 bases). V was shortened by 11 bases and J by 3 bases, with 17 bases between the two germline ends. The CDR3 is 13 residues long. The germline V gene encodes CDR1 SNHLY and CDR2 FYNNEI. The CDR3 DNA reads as TGTGCCTCCGGGCGGGAATTCGTCTACGAGCAGTACTTC. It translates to CASGREFVYEQYF.

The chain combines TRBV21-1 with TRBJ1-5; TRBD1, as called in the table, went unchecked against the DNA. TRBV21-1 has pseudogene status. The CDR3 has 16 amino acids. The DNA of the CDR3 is TGTGCCAGCGGGCGGCCTCGAGGGGGCAGCAATCAGCCCCAGCATTTT. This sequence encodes CASGRPRGGSNQPQHF.

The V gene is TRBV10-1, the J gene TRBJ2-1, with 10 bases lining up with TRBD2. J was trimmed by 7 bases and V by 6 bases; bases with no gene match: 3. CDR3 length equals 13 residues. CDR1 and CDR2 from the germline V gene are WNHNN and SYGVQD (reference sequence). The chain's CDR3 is CASSDSGRNEQFF. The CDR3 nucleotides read TGCGCCAGCAGCGATAGCGGGAGGAATGAGCAGTTCTTC.

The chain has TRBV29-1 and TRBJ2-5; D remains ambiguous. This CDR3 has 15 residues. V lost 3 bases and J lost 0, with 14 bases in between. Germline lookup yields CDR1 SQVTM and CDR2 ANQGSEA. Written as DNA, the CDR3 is TGCAGCGTTGAGGCAGGTGATTGGTACCAAGAGACCCAGTACTTC. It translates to CSVEAGDWYQETQYF.

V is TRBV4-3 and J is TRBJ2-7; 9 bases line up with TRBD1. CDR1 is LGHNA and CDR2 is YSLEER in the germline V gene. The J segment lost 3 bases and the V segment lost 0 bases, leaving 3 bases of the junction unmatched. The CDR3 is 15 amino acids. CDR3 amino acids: CASSQDGQGIYEQYF. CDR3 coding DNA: TGCGCCAGCAGCCAAGACGGACAGGGGATCTACGAGCAGTACTTC.

Here the CDR3 DNA reads TGTGCCAGCCAAGTACACCCACCAAACTATGGCTACACCTTC. Residues: CASQVHPPNYGYTF. J is TRBJ1-2 and V is TRBV2, with D unresolved. The CDR3 extends over 14 amino acids. V was trimmed by 8 bases and J by 2 bases, leaving 15 bases between them. The V gene's germline CDR1 is SNHLY and CDR2 FYNNEI.

CDR3 in amino acids: CASSIGTSGFNEQFF. Here the CDR3 DNA reads TGTGCCAGTAGTATAGGGACTAGCGGGTTCAATGAGCAGTTCTTC. The rearrangement uses TRBV19 and TRBJ2-1, with 11 nucleotides matching TRBD2. In germline, CDR1 is LNHDA, CDR2 SQIVND (reference sequence). The CDR3 length is 15 residues. With 1 base clipped from V and 6 bases from J, the junction kept 2 bases outside the gene matches.